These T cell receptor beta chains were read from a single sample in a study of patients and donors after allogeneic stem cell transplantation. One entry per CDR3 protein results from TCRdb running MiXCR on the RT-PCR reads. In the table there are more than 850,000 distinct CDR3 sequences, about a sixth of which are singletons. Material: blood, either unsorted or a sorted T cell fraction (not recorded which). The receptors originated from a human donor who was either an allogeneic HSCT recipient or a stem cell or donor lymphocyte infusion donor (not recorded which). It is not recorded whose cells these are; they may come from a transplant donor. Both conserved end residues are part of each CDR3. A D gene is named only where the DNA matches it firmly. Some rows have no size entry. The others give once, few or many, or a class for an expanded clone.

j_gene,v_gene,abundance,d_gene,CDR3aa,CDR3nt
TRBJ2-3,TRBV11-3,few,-,CASSLVRFWGTDTQYF,TGTGCCAGCAGCTTAGTTCGCTTTTGGGGCACAGATACGCAGTATTTT
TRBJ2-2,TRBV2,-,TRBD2,CASKQSGSRTGELFF,TGTGCCAGCAAGCAGAGCGGGAGCCGGACCGGGGAGCTGTTTTTT
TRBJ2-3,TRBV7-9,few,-,CASNRGGGADTQYF,TGTGCCAGCAACCGAGGGGGAGGGGCAGATACGCAGTATTTT
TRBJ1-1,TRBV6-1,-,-,CASSTGTIGTEAFF,TGTGCCAGCAGTACCGGGACCATAGGAACTGAAGCTTTCTTT
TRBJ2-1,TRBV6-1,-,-,CASSDGKGHDNEQFF,TGTGCCAGCAGTGATGGTAAAGGACACGACAATGAGCAGTTCTTC
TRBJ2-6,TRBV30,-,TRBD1,CAWSTMTGPGANVLTF,TGTGCCTGGAGTACGATGACAGGGCCTGGGGCCAACGTCCTGACTTTC
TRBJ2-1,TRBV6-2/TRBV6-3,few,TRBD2,CASSAGDNEQFF,TGTGCCAGCAGTGCGGGAGATAATGAGCAGTTCTTC
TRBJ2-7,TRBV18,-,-,CASSQTEYEQYF,TGTGCCAGCTCACAGACGGAGTACGAGCAGTACTTC
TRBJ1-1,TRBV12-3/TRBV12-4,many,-,CASRPQGSYTEAFF,TGTGCCAGCAGACCGCAGGGGTCTTACACTGAAGCTTTCTTT
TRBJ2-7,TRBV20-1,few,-,CSAYGDGGEPTYEQYF,TGCAGTGCTTACGGGGATGGGGGCGAACCAACCTACGAGCAGTACTTC
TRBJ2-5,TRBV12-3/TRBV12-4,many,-,CASSFRGGLQETQYF,TGTGCCAGCAGTTTCCGAGGCGGGCTCCAAGAGACCCAGTACTTC
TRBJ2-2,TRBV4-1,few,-,CASSQERGRDTGELFF,TGCGCCAGCAGCCAAGAACGCGGAAGGGACACCGGGGAGCTGTTTTTT
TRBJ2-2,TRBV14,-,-,CASSQRSGELFF,TGTGCCAGCAGCCAGCGAAGCGGGGAGCTGTTTTTT
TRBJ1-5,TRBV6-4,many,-,CASSAGVDQPQHF,TGTGCCAGCAGTGCAGGGGTAGATCAGCCCCAGCATTTT
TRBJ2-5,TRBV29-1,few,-,CSVDIQGPQETQYF,TGCAGCGTTGATATACAGGGACCCCAAGAGACCCAGTACTTC
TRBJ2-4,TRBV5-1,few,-,CASSPGRVAKNIQYF,TGCGCCAGCAGCCCGGGTCGGGTAGCCAAAAACATTCAGTACTTC
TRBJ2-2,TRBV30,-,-,CAWDSLLNTGELFF,TGTGCCTGGGACAGCCTTTTGAACACCGGGGAGCTGTTTTTT
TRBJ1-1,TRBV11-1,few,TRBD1,CASSIMTGLEAFF,TGTGCCAGCAGCATTATGACAGGGCTAGAAGCTTTCTTT
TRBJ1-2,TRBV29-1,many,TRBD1,CSVEVNRRTGDGYTF,TGCAGCGTTGAAGTCAACCGTAGGACAGGGGATGGCTACACCTTC
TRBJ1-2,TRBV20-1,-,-,CSASGRGGGLDYGYTF,TGCAGTGCTAGCGGGAGGGGCGGTGGGTTAGACTATGGCTACACCTTC
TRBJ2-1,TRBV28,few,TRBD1,CASSLGQGFSSYNEQFF,TGTGCCAGCAGCCTCGGACAGGGTTTTAGCTCCTACAATGAGCAGTTCTTC
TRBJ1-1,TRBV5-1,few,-,CASSLSPGALNTEAFF,TGCGCCAGCAGTCTTTCCCCAGGGGCTCTGAACACTGAAGCTTTCTTT
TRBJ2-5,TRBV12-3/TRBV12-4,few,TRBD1,CASSESGQGAPQETQYF,TGTGCCAGCAGCGAAAGTGGACAGGGGGCTCCCCAAGAGACCCAGTACTTC
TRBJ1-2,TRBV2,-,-,CASILGVGGYTF,TGTGCCAGCATCTTAGGGGTTGGTGGCTACACCTTC
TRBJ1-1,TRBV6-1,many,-,CASKSVVNTEAFF,TGTGCCAGTAAGAGTGTGGTGAACACTGAAGCTTTCTTT
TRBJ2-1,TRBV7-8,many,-,CASSLGGGGWDEQFF,TGTGCCAGCAGCTTAGGAGGTGGGGGGTGGGATGAGCAGTTCTTC
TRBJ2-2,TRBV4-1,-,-,CASSQGVSNGRATGELFF,TGCGCCAGCAGCCAAGGGGTTAGCAACGGCCGTGCCACCGGGGAGCTGTTTTTT
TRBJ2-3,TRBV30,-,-,CAWRRLGQRADTQYF,TGTGCCTGGAGACGCTTGGGACAAAGGGCAGATACGCAGTATTTT
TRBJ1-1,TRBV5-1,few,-,CASSSSPTGRTEAFF,TGCGCCAGCAGCTCCTCCCCTACAGGGAGAACTGAAGCTTTCTTT
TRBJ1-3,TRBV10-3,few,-,CAILEREGVGNTIYF,TGTGCCATTCTCGAGAGGGAAGGAGTTGGAAACACCATATATTTT
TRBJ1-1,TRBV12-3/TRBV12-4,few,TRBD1,CASSATDRGSTEAFF,TGTGCCAGCAGTGCGACCGACAGGGGTAGCACTGAAGCTTTCTTT
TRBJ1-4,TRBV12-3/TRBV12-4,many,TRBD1,CASSFARTGEKLFF,TGTGCCAGCAGTTTTGCCAGGACAGGGGAAAAACTGTTTTTT
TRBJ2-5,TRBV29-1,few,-,CSVSRVLFQETQYF,TGCAGCGTTAGCAGGGTACTTTTCCAAGAGACCCAGTACTTC
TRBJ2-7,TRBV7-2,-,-,CASSLDGFSPYEQYF,TGTGCCAGCAGCTTAGACGGTTTTAGCCCCTACGAGCAGTACTTC
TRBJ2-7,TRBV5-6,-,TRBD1,CASSLEGDRAYYEQYF,TGTGCCAGCAGCTTGGAGGGGGACAGGGCTTACTACGAGCAGTACTTC
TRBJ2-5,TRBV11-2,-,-,CASSLEGRTLETQYF,TGTGCCAGCAGCTTAGAAGGCAGGACTTTGGAGACCCAGTACTTC
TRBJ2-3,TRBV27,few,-,CASSLSPPTQYF,TGTGCCAGCAGTTTATCTCCTCCGACCCAGTATTTT
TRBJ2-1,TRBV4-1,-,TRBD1,CASSLERDRYNEQFF,TGCGCCAGCAGCCTGGAAAGGGACAGGTACAATGAGCAGTTCTTC
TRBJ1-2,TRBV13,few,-,CASSPRHGVGYTF,TGTGCCAGCAGCCCCCGACACGGAGTGGGCTACACCTTC
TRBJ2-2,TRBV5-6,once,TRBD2,CASSLELAGASTGELFF,TGTGCCAGCAGCTTGGAACTAGCGGGGGCCAGCACCGGGGAGCTGTTTTTT
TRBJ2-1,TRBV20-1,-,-,CSASSGSPYNEQFF,TGCAGTGCTAGTTCGGGGTCCCCCTACAATGAGCAGTTCTTC
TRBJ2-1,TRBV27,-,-,CASSFTRDGVEQFF,TGTGCCAGCAGTTTCACAAGGGATGGGGTGGAGCAGTTCTTC
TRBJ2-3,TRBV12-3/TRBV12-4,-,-,CASSPASRAADTQYF,TGTGCCAGCAGCCCAGCAAGCAGGGCAGCAGATACGCAGTATTTT
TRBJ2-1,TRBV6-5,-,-,CASSYPGANEQFF,TGTGCCAGCAGTTATCCCGGGGCAAATGAGCAGTTCTTC
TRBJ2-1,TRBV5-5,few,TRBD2,CASELADHNEQFF,TGTGCCAGCGAACTAGCGGATCACAATGAGCAGTTCTTC